The entry below gives a single T cell receptor beta chain sequence along with its context. The junction does not match germline at one end; this may be a read error. These data originate in a study of blood T cells in healthy people across ages. Each sample yielded at least 7 million isolated PBMCs. Extraction of total RNA produced a minimum of 6 micrograms from each sample. A second about 7 to 11 cycle PCR used barcoded and J-beta primers. TCRdb ran MiXCR on the 5' RACE reads and lists one entry per CDR3 protein. The sample contains 850,000 to 1,000,000 distinct CDR3 sequences, around 48% of which appear only once. This receptor was taken from a man under 40 in good health. Sample: blood.

The CDR3 region has the DNA TGTGCCGGCTCACCACCTAGAAGTCGTGACGAGCAGTACTTC. Translation: CAGSPPRSRDEQYF. The V and J genes are TRBV18 and TRBJ2-7; no definite D call. The germline V gene encodes CDR1 KGHSH and CDR2 LQKENI. The length of the CDR3 is 14 residues.